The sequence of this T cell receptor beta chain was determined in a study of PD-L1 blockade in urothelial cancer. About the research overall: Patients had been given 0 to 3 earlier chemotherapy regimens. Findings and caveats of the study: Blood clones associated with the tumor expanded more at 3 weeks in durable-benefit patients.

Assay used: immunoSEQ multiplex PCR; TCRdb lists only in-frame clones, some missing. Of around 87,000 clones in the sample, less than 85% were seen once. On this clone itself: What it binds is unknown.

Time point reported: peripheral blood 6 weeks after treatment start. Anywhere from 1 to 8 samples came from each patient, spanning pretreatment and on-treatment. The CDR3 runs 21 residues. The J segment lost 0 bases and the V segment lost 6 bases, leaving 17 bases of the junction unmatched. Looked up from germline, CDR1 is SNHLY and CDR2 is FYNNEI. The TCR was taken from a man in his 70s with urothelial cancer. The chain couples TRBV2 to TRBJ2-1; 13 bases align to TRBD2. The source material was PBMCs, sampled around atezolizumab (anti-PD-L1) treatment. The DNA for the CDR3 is TGTGCCAGCAGCCATACTAGCGGGGGGGCCCATTCTCCCAGCTCCTACAATGAGCAGTTCTTC. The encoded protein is CASSHTSGGAHSPSSYNEQFF.